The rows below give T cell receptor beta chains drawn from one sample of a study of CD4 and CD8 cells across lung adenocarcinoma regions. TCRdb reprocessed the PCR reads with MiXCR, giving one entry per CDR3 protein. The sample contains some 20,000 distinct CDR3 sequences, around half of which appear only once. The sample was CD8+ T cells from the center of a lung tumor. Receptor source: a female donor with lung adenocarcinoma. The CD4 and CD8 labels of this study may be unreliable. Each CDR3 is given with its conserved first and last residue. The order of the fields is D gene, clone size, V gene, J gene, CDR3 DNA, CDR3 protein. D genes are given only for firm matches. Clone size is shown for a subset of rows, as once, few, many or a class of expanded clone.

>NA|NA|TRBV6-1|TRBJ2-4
TGTGCCTGGGGGCAGGGAGCCAAAAATACTCAGTACTTC
CAWGQGAKNTQYF
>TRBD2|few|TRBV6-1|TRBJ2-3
TGTGCCAGCAGCGATGAAGCGGGAGGCCACCCAGATACGCAGTATTTT
CASSDEAGGHPDTQYF
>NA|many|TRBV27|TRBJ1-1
TGTGCCAGCAGTTTATCTCTGGGAGGGATTGAAGCTTTCTTT
CASSLSLGGIEAFF
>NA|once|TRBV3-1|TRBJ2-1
TGTGCCAGCAGCCCTGTCGCACGAGGGTTCTACAATGAGCAGTTCTTC
CASSPVARGFYNEQFF
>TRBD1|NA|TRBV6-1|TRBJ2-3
TGTGCCAGCAGGGGGCTCGCGACAGGGGACCAAGAGACGCAGTACTTT
CASRGLATGDQETQYF
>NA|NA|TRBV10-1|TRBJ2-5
TGCGCCAGGGGGCCGGGGGGCCGGGTCGCAGAGACCCAGTACTTC
CARGPGGRVAETQYF
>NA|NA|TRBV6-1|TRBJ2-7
TGTGCGGGCAGTAGGGGGAGTGACGAAGAGACGCAGTACTTC
CAGSRGSDEETQYF
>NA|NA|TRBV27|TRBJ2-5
TGTGCCAGCAGTTTGTTCGGGGGCCGGGCCCAAGAGACCCAGTACTTC
CASSLFGGRAQETQYF
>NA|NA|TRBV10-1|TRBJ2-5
TGCGCCAGGGGTCAAGAGAGCCGGGGGCGAGAGACCCAGTACTTC
CARGQESRGRETQYF
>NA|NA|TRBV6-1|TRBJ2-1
TGTGCCAGCACTACGATCCGCTACAATGAGCAGTTCTTC
CASTTIRYNEQFF
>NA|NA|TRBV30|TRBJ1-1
TGTGCCTGGGCCGGAAGGAGCTACACTGAAGCTTTCTTT
CAWAGRSYTEAFF
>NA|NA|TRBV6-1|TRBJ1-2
TGTGCCAGCAGGGGCACCACTAACTATGGCTACACCTTC
CASRGTTNYGYTF
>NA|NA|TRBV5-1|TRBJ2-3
TGCGCCAGCAGCTTGGAGCTGGATACGCAGTATTTT
CASSLELDTQYF
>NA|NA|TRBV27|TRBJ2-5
TGTGCCAGCAGTCGCCACCCAGAGACCCAGTACTTT
CASSRHPETQYF
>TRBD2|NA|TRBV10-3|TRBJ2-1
TGTGCCATCAGTGAGCAAGTACTAGCGGGCCAAGAGACCCAGTTCTTC
CAISEQVLAGQETQFF
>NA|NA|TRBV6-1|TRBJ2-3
TGTGCCAGCAGCGCGGGCATCCGAGATACCCAGTATTTC
CASSAGIRDTQYF
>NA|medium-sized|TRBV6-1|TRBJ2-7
TGTGCCAGCAGGGTTGGGGGAATCTCCTACGAGCAGTACTTC
CASRVGGISYEQYF
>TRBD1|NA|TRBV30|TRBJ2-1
TGTGCCTGGAGAATCGGGGACAGGGACAGCAATGAGCAGTTCTTC
CAWRIGDRDSNEQFF
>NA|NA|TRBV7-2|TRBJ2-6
TGTGCCACCCCATCTCCCTGCGCCAACGTGCTGAACTTC
CATPSPCANVLNF
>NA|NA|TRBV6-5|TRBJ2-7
TGTGCCAGCAGTTATACAGGGACCTACGAGCAGTACTTC
CASSYTGTYEQYF
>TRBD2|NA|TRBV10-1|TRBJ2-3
TGCGCCAGCAGTGATAACAGCGGGGGGACCACAGATACGCAGTATTTT
CASSDNSGGTTDTQYF
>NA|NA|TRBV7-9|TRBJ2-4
TGTGCCAGCGGCTCGGGGCTGTGGGCCAAAAATATGCAGTATTTC
CASGSGLWAKNMQYF
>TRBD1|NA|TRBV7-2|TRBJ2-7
TGCGCCAGGGGGCCGTACGCCACAGATACGCAGTACTTC
CARGPYATDTQYF
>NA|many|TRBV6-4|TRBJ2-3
TGTGCCAGCAGTAACGGGGCCGGTTCGGATACGCAGTATTTT
CASSNGAGSDTQYF
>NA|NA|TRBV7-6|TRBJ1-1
TGTGCCAGCTCTCTAGACCAGAACAATGACGATTTCTTT
CASSLDQNNDDFF
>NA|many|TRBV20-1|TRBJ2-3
TGCAGTGCTAGAGCCGAGTCAGATACGCAGTATTTT
CSARAESDTQYF
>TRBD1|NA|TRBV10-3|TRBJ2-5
TGTGCCATCAGGACGGGACAGGGACAAGAGACCCAGTACTTC
CAIRTGQGQETQYF
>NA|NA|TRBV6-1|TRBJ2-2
TGTGCCCGCAGCGTCCTGGCTGTAAGCACCGGGACGCTGTTTTTT
CARSVLAVSTGTLFF
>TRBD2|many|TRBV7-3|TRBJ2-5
TGTGCCAGCGGACTAGCGACCCAAGAGACCCAGTACTTC
CASGLATQETQYF
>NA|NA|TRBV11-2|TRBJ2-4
TGTGCCAGCAGCCGCCTCCGCGGCTCTGCCAAAAACACCCAGTACTTC
CASSRLRGSAKNTQYF
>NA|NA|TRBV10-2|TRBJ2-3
TGCGCCAGCAGCTCCACAGGGCGGACAGATACGCAGTATTTT
CASSSTGRTDTQYF
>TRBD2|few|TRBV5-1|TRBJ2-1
TGCGCCAGCAGCTTTAGCGGGGCGGTGGCGGTCAATGAGCAGTTCTTC
CASSFSGAVAVNEQFF
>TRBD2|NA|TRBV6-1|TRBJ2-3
TGTGCCAGCACCCGGACTAGCGGGAGGGCCCTAGATACGCAGTATTTT
CASTRTSGRALDTQYF
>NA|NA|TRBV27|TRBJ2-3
TGTGGGGGCGGTCACCAAGATACGCAGTATTTT
CGGGHQDTQYF
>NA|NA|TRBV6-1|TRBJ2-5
TGTGCCAGCAGTGAACAAGGTGGGGAGACCCAGTACTTC
CASSEQGGETQYF
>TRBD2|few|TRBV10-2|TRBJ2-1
TGCGCCAGCAGTGGGACTAGAGAGCAGAATGAGCAGTTCTTC
CASSGTREQNEQFF
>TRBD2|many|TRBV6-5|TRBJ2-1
TGTGCCAGCAGTTACTCGAATTGGCTAGCGGGAGTTGATGAGCAGTTCTTC
CASSYSNWLAGVDEQFF
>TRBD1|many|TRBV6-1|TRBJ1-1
TGTGCCAGCAGTCCGACAGGGAGACACACTGAAGCTTTCTTT
CASSPTGRHTEAFF
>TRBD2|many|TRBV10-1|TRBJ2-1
TGCGCCAGCAGTGCCGGGACTATAGCTTCTGAGCAGTTCTTC
CASSAGTIASEQFF
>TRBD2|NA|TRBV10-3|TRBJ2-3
TGTGCCATCGGGGGAAGCGGGAGCCCAGATACGCAGTATTTT
CAIGGSGSPDTQYF
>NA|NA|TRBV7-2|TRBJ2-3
TGTGCCAGCAGCTTTTCAGATACGCAGTATTTT
CASSFSDTQYF
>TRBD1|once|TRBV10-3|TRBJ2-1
TGTGCCATCAGAGGGACAGGGTCGGGCAATGAGCAGTTCTTC
CAIRGTGSGNEQFF
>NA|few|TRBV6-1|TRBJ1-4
TGTGCCAGCAGGCGGGGGGGGGGGGCAACTAATGAAAAACTGTTTTTT
CASRRGGGATNEKLFF
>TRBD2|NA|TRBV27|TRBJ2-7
TGTGCCAGCAGTTTGCTGGCGGGAGACTACGAGCAGTACTTC
CASSLLAGDYEQYF
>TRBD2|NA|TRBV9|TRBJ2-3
TGTGCCAGCAGCTGGGCCCCGGGGGGGGCCACAGATACGCAGTATTTT
CASSWAPGGATDTQYF
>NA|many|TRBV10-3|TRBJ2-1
TGTGCCATGCAACTAGGTCTAAAGGATGAGCAGCTCTTC
CAMQLGLKDEQLF
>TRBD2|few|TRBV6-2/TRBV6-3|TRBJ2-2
TGTGCCAGCAGTCTAGCGGGAGGGTACACCGGGGAGCTGTTTTTT
CASSLAGGYTGELFF
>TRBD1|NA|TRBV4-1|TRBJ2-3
TGCGCCAGCAGCCATCCCTCCCTGGGACAGGGGGCGAGTGAGGGACTCACAGATACGCAGTATTTT
CASSHPSLGQGASEGLTDTQYF
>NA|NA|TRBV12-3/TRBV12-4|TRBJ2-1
TGTGCCAGCAGTTCCCGATCAAGCGACGATAAGCAGTTCTTT
CASSSRSSDDKQFF
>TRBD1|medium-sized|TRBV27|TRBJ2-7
TGTGCCAGCAGTCCTGACAGGGGAAGACAACCGTACGAGCAGTACTTC
CASSPDRGRQPYEQYF
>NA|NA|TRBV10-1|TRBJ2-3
TGCGCCTGCAGGGGAGGTGGGGGGGAAAGCCCAGATACCCAGTATTTC
CACRGGGGESPDTQYF
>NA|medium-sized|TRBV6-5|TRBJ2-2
TGTGCCAGCCGGGTTGCAACCGGGGAGCTGTTTTTT
CASRVATGELFF
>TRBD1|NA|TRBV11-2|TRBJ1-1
TGTGCCAGCAGCCCCCTTTTCAGGGGGAAGACTGAAGCTTTCTTT
CASSPLFRGKTEAFF